This TCR beta chain was sequenced in a study of CD8+CD57+ T cells in acquired aplastic anemia. Before being chosen for sequencing, patients had shown CD8+CD57+ cell expansion by flow cytometry. Each patient gave a blood sample that was collected before any therapy had been received. CDR1 is LNHDA, CDR2 SQIVND, per germline (reference sequence). Trimming shortened V by 4 bases and J by 5 bases, and 11 bases separated the two germline ends. The CDR3 covers 14 residues. Profiling that covered TCR beta VDJ and CDR3 relied on genomic DNA as its template. TCRdb re-derived calls from the reads in MiXCR, one entry per CDR3 protein. This table has around 200,000 distinct CDR3 sequences, 48% appearing once.

The chain couples TRBV19 to TRBJ2-2; D may correspond to TRBD1 or TRBD2 (5 bases each). The TCR originated in a human donor with aplastic anemia. Sequencing was carried out using sorted CD4+, CD8+, or CD8+CD57+ T cells (not recorded which) from PBMCs. The CDR3 coding sequence is TGTGCCAGTAGTAACGCAGGGAGTACCGGGGAGCTGTTTTTT. Translation: CASSNAGSTGELFF. The full variable domain, its missing parts supplied by reference TRBV19 and TRBJ2-2, is DGGITQSPKYLFRKEGQNVTLSCEQNLNHDAMYWYRQDPGQGLRLIYYSQIVNDFQKGDIAEGYSVSREKKESFPLTVTSAQKNPTAFYLCASSNAGSTGELFFGEGSRLTVL.